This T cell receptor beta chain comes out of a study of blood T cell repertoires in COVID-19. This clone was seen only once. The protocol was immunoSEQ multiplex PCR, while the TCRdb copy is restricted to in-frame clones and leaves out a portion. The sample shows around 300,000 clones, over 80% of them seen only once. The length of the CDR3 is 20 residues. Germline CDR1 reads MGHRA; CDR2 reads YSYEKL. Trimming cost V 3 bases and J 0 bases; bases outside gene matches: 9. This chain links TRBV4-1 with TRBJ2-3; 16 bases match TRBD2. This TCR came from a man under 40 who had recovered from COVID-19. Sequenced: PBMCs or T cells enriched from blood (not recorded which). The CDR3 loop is CASSQAIRGLAGGSTDTQYF. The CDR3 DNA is TGCGCCAGCAGCCAGGCCATCAGGGGACTAGCGGGGGGGAGCACAGATACGCAGTATTTT.